This note documents a single T cell receptor (beta chain) sequence. V was shortened by 2 bases and J by 5 bases, with 9 bases between the two germline ends. The CDR3 extends over 13 amino acids. Germline CDR1 is SGHTA and CDR2 is FQGNSA. The data stem from a study of T cell responses to AZD1222 COVID-19 vaccine. The method was immunoSEQ multiplex PCR; TCRdb's version includes in-frame clones alone and lacks a portion of them. In the table there are about 93,000 clones, over 75% of which are singletons. V is TRBV7-2 and J is TRBJ1-2; D not certain. The specimen comprised peripheral blood, sampled 28 days after the second AZD1222 dose. This TCR came from an adult who received the AZD1222 COVID-19 vaccine. CDR3 loop: CASSLRNLYGYTF. CDR3 bases: TGTGCCAGCAGCTTAAGGAACTTATATGGCTACACCTTC. Looking up the rest from reference TRBV7-2 and TRBJ1-2 gives the full variable domain: GAGVSQSPSNKVTEKGKDVELRCDPISGHTALYWYRQSLGQGLEFLIYFQGNSAPDKSGLPSDRFSAERTGGSVSTLTIQRTQQEDSAVYLCASSLRNLYGYTFGSGTRLTVV.